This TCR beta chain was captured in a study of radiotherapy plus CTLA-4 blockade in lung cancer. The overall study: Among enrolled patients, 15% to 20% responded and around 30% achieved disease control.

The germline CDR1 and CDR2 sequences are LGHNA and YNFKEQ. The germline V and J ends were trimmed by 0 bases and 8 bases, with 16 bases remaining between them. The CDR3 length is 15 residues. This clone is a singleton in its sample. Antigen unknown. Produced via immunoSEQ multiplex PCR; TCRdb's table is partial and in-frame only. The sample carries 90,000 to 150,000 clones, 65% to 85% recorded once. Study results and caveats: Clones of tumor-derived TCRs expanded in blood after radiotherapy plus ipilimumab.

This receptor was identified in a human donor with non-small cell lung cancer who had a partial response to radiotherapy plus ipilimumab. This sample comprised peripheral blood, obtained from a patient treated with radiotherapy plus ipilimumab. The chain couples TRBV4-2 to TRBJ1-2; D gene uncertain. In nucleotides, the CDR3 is TGTGCCAGCAGCCAAGAAGTTGGCGGCCCTAGGGGCTACACCTTC. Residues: CASSQEVGGPRGYTF.